This TCR beta chain appears in the sequencing data of a study of Ad26.COV2.S vaccination and SARS-CoV-2 variants. The overall study: The donor was enrolled in the Ad26.COV2.S arm of the COV1001 trial. Recipients of Ad26.COV2.S got it intramuscularly, once or twice 56 days apart. Notes on the study in general: TCR breadth and depth estimates may have understated total T cell responses.

In the case of this clone: The antigen remains undetermined. The germline gene is not matched at one end of the junction; a read error may be the cause.

Per germline, CDR1 MNHEY and CDR2 SVGEGT. The CDR3 totals 19 residues. Treatment reported: some 19 received Ad26.COV2.S at low or high dose, single or two shots; several received placebo; per-sample allocation not given. Samples came from day 63 after the first vaccine or placebo injection. This vaccine is an Ad26 vector that expresses the Wuhan-strain SARS-CoV-2 spike. The table came from immunoSEQ multiplex PCR; TCRdb's copy has only in-frame clones and leaves some out. The data show approximately 410,000 clones, with 92% seen just once and over 1.5% held by the top ten. The chain employs TRBV6-2 or TRBV6-3 and TRBJ2-3; TRBD2 aligns across 7 bases. This specimen was peripheral blood, taken in a trial of Ad26.COV2.S vaccine versus placebo. This sequence originates from a person aged 18-60 years who received the Ad26.COV2.S COVID-19 vaccine or a placebo. The DNA for the CDR3 is TGTGCCAGCAGTCACTCCCCCAATTGGCGGGAGTCCCACACAGATACGCAGTATTTT. Amino acid sequence: CASSHSPNWRESHTDTQYF.